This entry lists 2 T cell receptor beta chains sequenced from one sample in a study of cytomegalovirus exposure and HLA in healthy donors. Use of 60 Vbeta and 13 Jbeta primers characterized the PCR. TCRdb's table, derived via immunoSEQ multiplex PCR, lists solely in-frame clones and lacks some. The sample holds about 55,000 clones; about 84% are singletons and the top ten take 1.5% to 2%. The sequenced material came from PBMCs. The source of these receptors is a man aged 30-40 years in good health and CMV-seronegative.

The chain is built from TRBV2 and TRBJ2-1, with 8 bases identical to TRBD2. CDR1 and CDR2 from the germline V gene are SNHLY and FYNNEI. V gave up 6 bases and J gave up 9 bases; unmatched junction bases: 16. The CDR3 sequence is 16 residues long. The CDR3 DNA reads TGTGCCAGCAGCATCGGATCCCCTAGCGGGTGGTCTGAGCAGTTCTTC. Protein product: CASSIGSPSGWSEQFF.

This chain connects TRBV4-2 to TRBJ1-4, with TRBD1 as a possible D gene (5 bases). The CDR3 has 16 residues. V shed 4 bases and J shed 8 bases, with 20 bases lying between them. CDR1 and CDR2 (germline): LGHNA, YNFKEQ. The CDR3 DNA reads TGTGCCAGCAGCCGACCGTACGGCAGGGAGGGAGAAAAACTGTTTTTT. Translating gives CASSRPYGREGEKLFF.